This T cell receptor beta chain was captured by sequencing in a study of OX40 agonist ivuxolimab in advanced cancers. Study-level findings and limits: Circulating CD4+ and CD8+ T cells showed clonal expansion by week 6 at 0.1 to 3.0 mg/kg. Low normalized clonal expansion also occurred in some nonresponding patients. Which antigen the expanded peripheral T cells recognized is unknown.

This clone was observed once. What it recognizes is unknown. Method: immunoSEQ multiplex PCR; TCRdb's copy keeps in-frame clones and lacks some. The sample includes 9,000 to 15,000 clones, more than 75% of them seen just once. The receptor was derived from an adult with an advanced solid tumor such as melanoma, head and neck, liver or kidney cancer. The sample here was CD4+ or CD8+ T cells sorted from blood, taken in a trial of the OX40 agonist ivuxolimab.

The CDR3 loop is CASSTSLAVGETQYF. The CDR3 DNA follows: TGTGCCAGCAGTACTTCCCTAGCGGTTGGAGAGACCCAGTACTTC. The chain couples TRBV11-2 to TRBJ2-5, with 7 bases matching TRBD2. Per the germline V gene, CDR1 is SGHAT and CDR2 is FQNNGV. CDR3 length equals 15 residues. V shed 6 bases, J shed 4 bases, and the junction held 11 bases outside the gene matches.